The next 25 T cell receptor beta chains were all read from a single sample in a study of T cell responses to AZD1222 COVID-19 vaccine. Sequenced by immunoSEQ multiplex PCR; TCRdb stores in-frame clones only, minus some. Of about 110,000 clones listed, around 90% are singletons. The sample consisted of peripheral blood, taken 28 days after the second AZD1222 dose. Receptor source: an adult who received the AZD1222 COVID-19 vaccine.

The V call is TRBV9, the J call TRBJ2-7, with unresolved D. The CDR3 spans 14 residues. Germline CDR1 is SGDLS and CDR2 is YYNGEE. V lost 0 bases and J lost 6, with 13 bases in between. CDR3 bases: TGTGCCAGCAGCGTAGGTTGGCCTACTTTCGAGCAGTACTTC. Protein: CASSVGWPTFEQYF.

The chain combines TRBV19 with TRBJ1-2, with TRBD1 matching over 9 bases. The CDR3 consists of 16 residues. The V and J ends lost 4 bases and 7 bases, in that order; junction bases with no gene match: 13. In germline, CDR1 is LNHDA, CDR2 SQIVND (reference sequence). CDR3 sequence: CASSTGTGSVLFGYTF. CDR3 nucleotides: TGTGCCAGTAGTACAGGGACAGGGAGCGTACTTTTTGGCTACACCTTC.

DNA of the CDR3: TGTGCCAGCAGCGTAGGGGGGAGAGAAGAGACCCAGTACTTC. Its translation: CASSVGGREETQYF. V is TRBV9 and J is TRBJ2-5; D tentatively reads TRBD1 or TRBD2 (5 bases each). The CDR3 has 14 residues. Germline lookup yields CDR1 SGDLS and CDR2 YYNGEE. The V gene lost 0 bases and the J gene lost 3 bases, with 9 bases spanning the gap.

The V call is TRBV7-3, the J call TRBJ1-5; 11 bases are shared with TRBD1. There are 16 residues in the CDR3. Losses at the gene ends were 3 bases for V and 3 bases for J; bases not matched to a gene: 4. CDR1 and CDR2 (germline): SGHTA, FQGTGA. CDR3 residues: CASSFGTGGTNQPQHF. As DNA, the CDR3 is TGTGCCAGCAGCTTTGGGACAGGGGGGACCAATCAGCCCCAGCATTTT. Filled out from reference TRBV7-3 and TRBJ1-5, the complete variable domain reads GAGVSQTPSNKVTEKGKYVELRCDPISGHTALYWYRQSLGQGPEFLIYFQGTGAADDSGLPNDRFFAVRPEGSVSTLKIQRTERGDSAVYLCASSFGTGGTNQPQHFGDGTRLSIL.

The chain couples TRBV19 to TRBJ1-1, with D uncertain. Trimming left V 6 bases short and J 4 bases short, with 12 bases between. The CDR3 sequence is 13 residues long. Germline CDR1 LNHDA, CDR2 SQIVND (reference sequence). CDR3: CASRPLVGTEAFF. CDR3 sequence (DNA): TGTGCCAGTAGGCCGTTAGTCGGCACTGAAGCTTTCTTT.

This chain connects TRBV7-9 to TRBJ1-4; 9 bases fit TRBD1. The germline V gene has CDR1 SEHNR and CDR2 FQNEAQ (reference sequence). The CDR3 contains 15 residues. V lost 5 bases to trimming and J lost 7 bases; unmatched junction nucleotides: 8. In nucleotides, the CDR3 is TGTGCCAGCAGCGCGATACAGGGGGCAGGTGAAAAACTGTTTTTT. Translation: CASSAIQGAGEKLFF.

The chain carries TRBV12-5 and TRBJ1-5; TRBD1 matches at 7 bases. CDR3 length: 12 residues. The germline V gene encodes CDR1 LGHNT and CDR2 FRNRAP. J lost 11 bases, V lost 6 bases, and 7 bases had no gene match. The CDR3: CASGDSTGAQHF. In nucleotides, the CDR3 is TGTGCTAGTGGAGATAGTACAGGGGCCCAGCATTTT.

This clone appeared once. This chain connects TRBV9 to TRBJ1-4, with 9 bases that match TRBD1. The germline V gene encodes CDR1 SGDLS and CDR2 YYNGEE. The CDR3 has 15 amino acids. J was trimmed by 3 bases and V by 3 bases; bases with no gene match: 3. The chain's CDR3 is CASSGRQGANEKLFF. In DNA, the CDR3 is TGTGCCAGCAGCGGTCGACAGGGGGCTAATGAAAAACTGTTTTTT.

The chain is built from TRBV19 and TRBJ2-1; 8 nucleotides match TRBD1. Unmatched junction bases numbered 12, after V lost 4 bases and J lost 10 bases. This CDR3 contains 15 residues. The germline gives CDR1 LNHDA, CDR2 SQIVND (reference sequence). This chain's CDR3 is CASSTQYTGGKEQFF. The DNA of the CDR3 is TGTGCCAGTAGTACCCAATATACAGGGGGGAAGGAGCAGTTCTTC.

This chain links TRBV11-2 with TRBJ2-1; D is uncertain. The CDR3 has 11 amino acids. V was pared by 5 bases and J by 10 bases, with 9 bases between. Germline V gives CDR1 SGHAT, CDR2 FQNNGV. The CDR3 sequence: CASSLRAEQFF. The CDR3 bases are TGTGCCAGCAGCCTCAGAGCGGAGCAGTTCTTC.

CDR3 in amino acids: CASSLAWRGADTQYF. CDR3 DNA: TGCGCCAGCAGCTTGGCCTGGCGAGGGGCAGATACGCAGTATTTT. The V call is TRBV5-1, the J call TRBJ2-3; D may match TRBD1 or TRBD2 (5 bases each). V was trimmed by 0 bases and J by 4 bases, leaving 12 bases between them. CDR3 length equals 15 residues. CDR1 and CDR2 from the germline V gene are SGHRS and YFSETQ.

The chain combines TRBV18 with TRBJ1-5; D gene uncertain. The CDR3 extends over 14 amino acids. Trimming pared 3 bases from V and 4 bases from J, leaving 10 bases between. Germline values: CDR1 KGHSH, CDR2 LQKENI. CDR3 sequence: CASSPETVNQPQHF. In nucleotides, the CDR3 is TGTGCCAGCTCACCTGAAACAGTTAATCAGCCCCAGCATTTT.

The chain carries TRBV7-3 and TRBJ2-7, with no clear D. The CDR3 is 13 residues long. The V and J ends lost 5 bases and 5 bases respectively, with 13 bases between them. Germline CDR1 and CDR2: SGHTA and FQGTGA. CDR3 sequence reads: CASSQYIDNEQYF. Here the CDR3 DNA reads TGTGCCAGCAGCCAATACATAGACAACGAGCAGTACTTC.

The CDR3 protein is CASSLTGQRETQYF. The CDR3 nucleotides are TGCGCCAGCAGCTTGACAGGTCAGAGGGAGACCCAGTACTTC. The chain links TRBV5-1 to TRBJ2-5; D is possibly TRBD1 (5 bases). The germline V and J ends were trimmed by 1 base and 5 bases, with 12 bases remaining between them. The germline V gene has CDR1 SGHRS and CDR2 YFSETQ. The CDR3 extends over 14 amino acids. The entire variable domain, with the rest obtained from reference TRBV5-1 and TRBJ2-5, is as follows: KAGVTQTPRYLIKTRGQQVTLSCSPISGHRSVSWYQQTPGQGLQFLFEYFSETQRNKGNFPGRFSGRQFSNSRSEMNVSTLELGDSALYLCASSLTGQRETQYFGPGTRLLVL.

The J gene is TRBJ1-2, the V gene TRBV18; D perhaps matches TRBD1 (5 bases). Germline V gene data show CDR1 as KGHSH and CDR2 as LQKENI. Trimming cost V 1 base and J 0 bases, with 18 bases left between them. This CDR3 is 18 amino acids long. This CDR3 reads CASSPREAQGSPNYGYTF. The DNA of the CDR3 is TGTGCCAGCTCACCACGGGAGGCGCAGGGAAGCCCTAACTATGGCTACACCTTC.

This chain connects TRBV27 to TRBJ2-7, with D perhaps TRBD1 (6 bases). The germline CDR1 and CDR2 sequences are MNHEY and SMNVEV (reference sequence). This CDR3 has 16 amino acids. Trimming left V 5 bases short and J 6 bases short, with 23 bases between. The CDR3 loop is CASSPWATGQGSEQYF. The DNA for the CDR3 is TGTGCCAGCAGTCCGTGGGCAACAGGGCAAGGCAGCGAGCAGTACTTC.

J is TRBJ2-2 and V is TRBV6-5, with TRBD1 as a possible D gene (6 bases). This CDR3 region has 14 residues. Germline V gives CDR1 MNHEY, CDR2 SVGAGI. V lost 5 bases, J lost 3 bases, and 10 bases lay in between. CDR3 amino acids: CASSPRGDTGELFF. The CDR3 DNA follows: TGTGCCAGCAGTCCCAGGGGTGACACCGGGGAGCTGTTTTTT.

The V call is TRBV10-3, the J call TRBJ2-1, with 11 bases that match TRBD2. The V segment lost 3 bases and the J segment 1 base; nucleotides outside the gene matches: 8. Per the germline V gene, CDR1 is ENHRY and CDR2 is SYGVKD. The CDR3 runs to 18 residues. In DNA form, the CDR3 reads TGTGCCATCAGTGACCCGACTAGCGGGGCCCTATCCTACAATGAGCAGTTCTTC. Translated, it gives CAISDPTSGALSYNEQFF.

This clone was counted once. V usage is TRBV30 and J usage is TRBJ1-4, with D unresolved. The CDR3 has 15 amino acids. Germline CDR1 GTSNPN, CDR2 SVGIG (reference sequence). V dropped 1 base and J dropped 4 bases, with 13 bases sitting between them. The CDR3 nucleotides are TGTGCCTGGAGTGGTGGAACGGGGATTAATGAAAAACTGTTTTTT. Protein product: CAWSGGTGINEKLFF.

The rearrangement links TRBV3-1 (or the pseudogene TRBV3-2) to TRBJ2-7; 10 bases map to TRBD1. Germline V gene data show CDR1 as LGHDT and CDR2 as YNNKEL (reference sequence). The CDR3 has 14 amino acids. The trim removed 4 bases at V and 4 bases at J, leaving 4 bases unmatched. The CDR3 reads CASSPSDRGYEQYF. The CDR3 bases are TGTGCCAGCAGCCCATCGGACAGGGGGTACGAGCAGTACTTC.

The chain employs TRBV18 and TRBJ2-7; 7 bases are shared with TRBD2. CDR3 length: 13 residues. The germline V gene encodes CDR1 KGHSH and CDR2 LQKENI. After removal of 3 bases from V and 3 bases from J, the junction contained 2 bases not matched to a gene. The CDR3 sequence is CASSPGLYYEQYF. DNA of the CDR3: TGTGCCAGCTCACCGGGACTATACTACGAGCAGTACTTC.

The count of this clone is one. The chain couples TRBV12-3 or TRBV12-4 to TRBJ1-5; D is possibly TRBD1 (5 bases). V gave up 7 bases and J gave up 10 bases, with 14 bases separating them. The CDR3 has 12 amino acids. This CDR3 reads CASTPPGGPQHF. The CDR3 bases are TGTGCCAGCACTCCCCCCGGGGGACCCCAGCATTTT.

J is TRBJ1-1 and V is TRBV6-5; D may be TRBD1 (5 bases). The CDR3 extends over 14 amino acids. V was trimmed by 7 bases and J by 2 bases, leaving 14 bases between them. Per the germline V gene, CDR1 is MNHEY and CDR2 is SVGAGI. DNA for the CDR3: TGTGCCAGCACGAGGGGCGCTCGAAACACTGAAGCTTTCTTT. Translation gives CASTRGARNTEAFF.

In its sample, this clone was seen once. The chain combines TRBV7-8 with TRBJ1-4; weak D call: TRBD1 (6 bases). The germline V gene has CDR1 SGHVS and CDR2 FQNEAQ. The CDR3 totals 14 residues. Deletions cut 6 bases from V and 4 bases from J, with 12 bases between. DNA for the CDR3: TGTGCCAGCAGAGGACAGCTCGTTAATGAAAAACTGTTTTTT. Translating gives CASRGQLVNEKLFF.

In DNA form, the CDR3 reads TGTGCCAGTAGATCTATGTTGGGGAGCAATGAGCAGTTCTTC. Its translation is CASRSMLGSNEQFF. V is TRBV19 and J is TRBJ2-1; the D gene is possibly TRBD2 (5 bases). This CDR3 spans 14 amino acids. Germline V gene data show CDR1 as LNHDA and CDR2 as SQIVND (reference sequence). The V end lost 6 bases, the J end lost 6 bases, and 15 bases lay between the germline ends.